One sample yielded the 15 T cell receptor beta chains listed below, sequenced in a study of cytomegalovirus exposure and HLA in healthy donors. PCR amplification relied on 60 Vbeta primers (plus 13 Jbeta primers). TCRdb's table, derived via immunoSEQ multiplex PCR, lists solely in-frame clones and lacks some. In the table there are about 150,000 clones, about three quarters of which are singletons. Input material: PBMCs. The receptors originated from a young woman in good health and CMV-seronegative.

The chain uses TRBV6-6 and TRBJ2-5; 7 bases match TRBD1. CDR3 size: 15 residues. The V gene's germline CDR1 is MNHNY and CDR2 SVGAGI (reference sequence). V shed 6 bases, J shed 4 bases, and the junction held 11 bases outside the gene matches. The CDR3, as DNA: TGTGCCAGCAGCTCTCGGACAGGCTTGGGAGAGACCCAGTACTTC. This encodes CASSSRTGLGETQYF.

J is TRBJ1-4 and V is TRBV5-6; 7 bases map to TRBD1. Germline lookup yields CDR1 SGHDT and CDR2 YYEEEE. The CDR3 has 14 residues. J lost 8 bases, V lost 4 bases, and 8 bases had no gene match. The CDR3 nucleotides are TGTGCCAGCAGCCGACAGGGAAGTCGGGAAAAACTGTTTTTT. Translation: CASSRQGSREKLFF.

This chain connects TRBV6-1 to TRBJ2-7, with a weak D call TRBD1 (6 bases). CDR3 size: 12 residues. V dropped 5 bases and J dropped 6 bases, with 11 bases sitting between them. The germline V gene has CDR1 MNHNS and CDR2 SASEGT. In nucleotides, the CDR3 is TGTGCCAGCAGTCCACAGGGCACCGAGCAGTACTTC. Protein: CASSPQGTEQYF.

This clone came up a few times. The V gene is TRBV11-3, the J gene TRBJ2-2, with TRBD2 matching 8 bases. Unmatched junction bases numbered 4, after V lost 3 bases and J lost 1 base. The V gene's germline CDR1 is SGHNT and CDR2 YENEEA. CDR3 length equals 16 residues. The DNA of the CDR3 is TGTGCCAGCAGCTTTGGGAGCGGGGGGAACACCGGGGAGCTGTTTTTT. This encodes CASSFGSGGNTGELFF.

The CDR3 loop is CASSRTSGGGDEQFF. The CDR3 DNA follows: TGTGCCAGCAGCAGGACTAGCGGGGGAGGGGATGAGCAGTTCTTC. V and J are TRBV7-2 and TRBJ2-1; TRBD2 aligns across 13 bases. The CDR3 is 15 amino acids. Germline V gene data show CDR1 as SGHTA and CDR2 as FQGNSA. V trimming: 5 bases; J trimming: 8 bases; junction bases outside the gene matches: 6.

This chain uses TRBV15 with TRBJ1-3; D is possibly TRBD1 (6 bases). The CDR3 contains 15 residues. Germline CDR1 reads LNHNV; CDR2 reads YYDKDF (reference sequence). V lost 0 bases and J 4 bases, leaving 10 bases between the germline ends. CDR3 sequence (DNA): TGTGCCACCAGCAGAGAAGCAGGGGCCGGAAACACCATATATTTT. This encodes CATSREAGAGNTIYF.

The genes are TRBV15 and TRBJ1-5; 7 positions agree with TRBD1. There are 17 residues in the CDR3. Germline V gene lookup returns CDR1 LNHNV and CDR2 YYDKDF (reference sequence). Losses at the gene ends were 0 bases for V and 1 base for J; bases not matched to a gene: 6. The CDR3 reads CATSRDFTGASNQPQHF. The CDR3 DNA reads TGTGCCACCAGCAGAGATTTCACAGGGGCGAGCAATCAGCCCCAGCATTTT.

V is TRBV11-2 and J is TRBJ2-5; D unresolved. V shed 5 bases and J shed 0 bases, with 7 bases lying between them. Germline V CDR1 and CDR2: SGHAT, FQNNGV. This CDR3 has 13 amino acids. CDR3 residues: CASSLGDQETQYF. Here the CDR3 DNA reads TGTGCCAGCAGCCTAGGAGACCAAGAGACCCAGTACTTC. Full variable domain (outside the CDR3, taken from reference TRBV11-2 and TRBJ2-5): EAGVAQSPRYKIIEKRQSVAFWCNPISGHATLYWYQQILGQGPKLLIQFQNNGVVDDSQLPKDRFSAERLKGVDSTLKIQPAKLEDSAVYLCASSLGDQETQYFGPGTRLLVL.

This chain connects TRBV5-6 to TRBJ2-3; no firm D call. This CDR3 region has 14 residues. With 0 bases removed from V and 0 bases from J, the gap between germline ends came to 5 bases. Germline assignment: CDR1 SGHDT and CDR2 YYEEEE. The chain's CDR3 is CASSLGASTDTQYF. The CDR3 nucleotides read TGTGCCAGCAGCTTGGGGGCTAGCACAGATACGCAGTATTTT.

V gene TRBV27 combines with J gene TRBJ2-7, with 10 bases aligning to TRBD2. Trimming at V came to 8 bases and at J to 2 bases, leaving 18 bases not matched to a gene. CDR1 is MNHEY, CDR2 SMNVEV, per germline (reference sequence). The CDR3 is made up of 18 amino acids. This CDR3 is CASLGASGGVTRPYEQYF. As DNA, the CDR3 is TGTGCCAGCCTCGGGGCTAGCGGGGGAGTAACTCGACCCTACGAGCAGTACTTC.

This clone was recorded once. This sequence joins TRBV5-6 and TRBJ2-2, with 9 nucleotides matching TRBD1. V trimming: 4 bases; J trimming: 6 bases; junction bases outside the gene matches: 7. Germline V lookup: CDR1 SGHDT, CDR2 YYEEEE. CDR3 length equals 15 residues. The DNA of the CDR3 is TGTGCCAGCAGCGGGACAGGGATTGTCCCCGGGGAGCTGTTTTTT. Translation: CASSGTGIVPGELFF. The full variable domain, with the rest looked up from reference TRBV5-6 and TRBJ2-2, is DAGVTQSPTHLIKTRGQQVTLRCSPKSGHDTVSWYQQALGQGPQFIFQYYEEEERQRGNFPDRFSGHQFPNYSSELNVNALLLGDSALYLCASSGTGIVPGELFFGEGSRLTVL.

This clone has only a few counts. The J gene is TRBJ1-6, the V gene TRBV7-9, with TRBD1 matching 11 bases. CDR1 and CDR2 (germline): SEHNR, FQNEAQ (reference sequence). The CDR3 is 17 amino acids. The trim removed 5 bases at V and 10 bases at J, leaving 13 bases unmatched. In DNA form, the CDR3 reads TGTGCCAGCAGCACGAGCTCGGGACAGGGGGTACGGTCACCCCTCCACTTT. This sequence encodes CASSTSSGQGVRSPLHF.

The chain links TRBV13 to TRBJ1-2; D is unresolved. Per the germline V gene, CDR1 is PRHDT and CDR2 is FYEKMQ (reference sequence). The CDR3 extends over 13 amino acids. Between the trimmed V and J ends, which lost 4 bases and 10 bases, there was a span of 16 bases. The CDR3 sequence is CASSSEGGRPYTF. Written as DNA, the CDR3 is TGTGCCAGCAGCTCCGAGGGAGGGAGACCCTACACCTTC.

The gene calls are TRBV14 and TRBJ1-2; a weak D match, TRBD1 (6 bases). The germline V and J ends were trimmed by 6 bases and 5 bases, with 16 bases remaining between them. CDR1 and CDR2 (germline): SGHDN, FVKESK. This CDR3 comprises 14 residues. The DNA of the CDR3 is TGTGCCAGCAGACGATCTGGACAGAATTATGGCTACACCTTC. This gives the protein CASRRSGQNYGYTF.

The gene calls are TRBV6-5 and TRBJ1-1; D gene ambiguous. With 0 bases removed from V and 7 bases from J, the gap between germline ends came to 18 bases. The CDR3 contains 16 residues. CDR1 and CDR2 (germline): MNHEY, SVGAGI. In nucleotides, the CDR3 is TGTGCCAGCAGTTACTCGATAGGTGGTCCGACGGGTGAAGCTTTCTTT. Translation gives CASSYSIGGPTGEAFF.